A single sample gave rise to the 19 T cell receptor beta chains below, sequenced in a study of cytomegalovirus exposure and HLA in healthy donors. The PCR had 60 Vbeta and 13 Jbeta primers. Clones were read by immunoSEQ multiplex PCR, and TCRdb kept only the in-frame ones, dropping some. The sample holds 140,000 to 150,000 clones, under 85% seen once. Sequenced sample: PBMCs. Receptors originate from a woman aged 40 to 50 in good health and CMV-seropositive.

This rearrangement joins TRBV6-5 to TRBJ2-2; 7 bases are shared with TRBD1. The CDR3 extends over 15 amino acids. J gave up 5 bases and V 7 bases, and 10 bases lay outside the gene matches. CDR1 is MNHEY and CDR2 is SVGAGI in the germline V gene. In nucleotides, the CDR3 is TGTGCCAGCACCCCACGACAGGGACGGACCGGGGAGCTGTTTTTT. As protein: CASTPRQGRTGELFF.

The chain recombines TRBV4-1 with TRBJ2-7, with a weak D call TRBD2 (5 bases). The V and J ends lost 1 base and 6 bases respectively, with 19 bases between them. Germline CDR1 reads MGHRA; CDR2 reads YSYEKL. The CDR3 length is 16 residues. The CDR3 DNA sequence: TGCGCCAGCAGCCAAGGGGGTCCCGGGCGGGTGTCCGAGCAGTACTTC. Residues: CASSQGGPGRVSEQYF.

V is TRBV11-2 and J is TRBJ1-2; D remains unclear. The V gene's germline CDR1 is SGHAT and CDR2 FQNNGV. V lost 1 base, J lost 0 bases, and 9 bases lay in between. The CDR3 runs 15 residues. This CDR3 reads CASSLVPEANYGYTF. The DNA for the CDR3 is TGTGCCAGCAGCTTAGTACCGGAGGCTAACTATGGCTACACCTTC. Full variable domain (outside the CDR3, taken from reference TRBV11-2 and TRBJ1-2): EAGVAQSPRYKIIEKRQSVAFWCNPISGHATLYWYQQILGQGPKLLIQFQNNGVVDDSQLPKDRFSAERLKGVDSTLKIQPAKLEDSAVYLCASSLVPEANYGYTFGSGTRLTVV.

This sequence joins TRBV11-2 and TRBJ2-5; D is unclear. Trimming shortened V by 4 bases and J by 4 bases, and 4 bases separated the two germline ends. Germline CDR1 SGHAT, CDR2 FQNNGV. This CDR3 comprises 11 residues. The CDR3 spells CASSSLETQYF. CDR3 DNA sequence: TGTGCCAGCAGCTCCCTAGAGACCCAGTACTTC. The full variable domain, in which reference TRBV11-2 and TRBJ2-5 provide the parts outside the CDR3, is EAGVAQSPRYKIIEKRQSVAFWCNPISGHATLYWYQQILGQGPKLLIQFQNNGVVDDSQLPKDRFSAERLKGVDSTLKIQPAKLEDSAVYLCASSSLETQYFGPGTRLLVL.

The chain has TRBV7-7 and TRBJ2-1; TRBD2 agrees at 10 bases. Germline CDR1 and CDR2: SSHAT and FNYEAQ (reference sequence). V was clipped by 5 bases and J by 3 bases; unmatched bases: 4. This CDR3 is built from 15 residues. The CDR3 spells CASSPIAGGYNEQFF. In DNA form, the CDR3 reads TGTGCCAGCAGCCCAATAGCGGGGGGCTACAATGAGCAGTTCTTC.

The chain couples TRBV30 to TRBJ1-4; a possible D gene is TRBD1 (6 bases). The CDR3 has 14 amino acids. Deletions cut 3 bases from V and 7 bases from J, with 15 bases between. Germline values: CDR1 GTSNPN, CDR2 SVGIG (reference sequence). The CDR3, as DNA: TGTGCCTGGAGCCCGGGGCAGGGGCCTGAAAAACTGTTTTTT. It specifies CAWSPGQGPEKLFF.

This clone was found once. This chain links TRBV5-6 with TRBJ2-3; the match to TRBD2 covers 15 bases. Germline trimming cut 4 bases from V and 5 bases from J; bases unmatched to any gene: 2. The CDR3 is 15 amino acids. The germline V gene encodes CDR1 SGHDT and CDR2 YYEEEE. CDR3 protein: CASSRGLAGGDTQYF. DNA for the CDR3: TGTGCCAGCAGCCGGGGACTAGCGGGGGGAGATACGCAGTATTTT.

The chain recombines TRBV19 with TRBJ2-1; no reliable D call. Trimming shortened V by 3 bases and J by 6 bases, and 21 bases separated the two germline ends. The CDR3 runs 17 residues. CDR1 is LNHDA, CDR2 SQIVND, per germline (reference sequence). CDR3 region: CASSIVQVWRRSNEQFF. DNA for the CDR3: TGTGCCAGTAGTATCGTTCAGGTCTGGCGCCGAAGCAATGAGCAGTTCTTC.

The sample holds one count of this clone. V gene TRBV28 combines with J gene TRBJ2-7, with 11 bases aligning to TRBD2. V shed 6 bases and J 6 bases; nucleotides not matched to a gene: 16. Germline loops: CDR1 MDHEN, CDR2 SYDVKM. The CDR3 consists of 17 residues. The chain's CDR3 is CASSFRTSGRVSSEQYF. The CDR3 DNA reads as TGTGCCAGCAGCTTTCGGACTAGCGGGCGGGTGAGTTCCGAGCAGTACTTC. The complete variable domain, with remaining parts taken from reference TRBV28 and TRBJ2-7, reads DVKVTQSSRYLVKRTGEKVFLECVQDMDHENMFWYRQDPGLGLRLIYFSYDVKMKEKGDIPEGYSVSREKKERFSLILESASTNQTSMYLCASSFRTSGRVSSEQYFGPGTRLTVT.

V gene TRBV27 combines with J gene TRBJ2-7; the match to TRBD1 covers 7 bases. There are 14 residues in the CDR3. V was clipped by 5 bases and J by 2 bases; unmatched bases: 6. Germline assignment: CDR1 MNHEY and CDR2 SMNVEV (reference sequence). The CDR3 DNA follows: TGTGCCAGCAGTCTGCCGGACAGGACCTACGAGCAGTACTTC. Residues: CASSLPDRTYEQYF.

CDR3 sequence: CASSPMAQGRPTDTQYF. CDR3 nucleotides: TGCGCCAGCAGTCCAATGGCGCAGGGGCGTCCCACAGATACGCAGTATTTT. The gene calls are TRBV23-1 and TRBJ2-3; D is possibly TRBD1 (6 bases). TRBV23-1 is an ORF for which the function is uncertain. V lost 4 bases to trimming and J lost 2 bases, with 19 bases between them. The length of the CDR3 is 17 residues.

The chain uses TRBV2 and TRBJ2-3; possible D gene TRBD2, 6 bases. From germline, CDR1 is SNHLY and CDR2 FYNNEI. The CDR3 length is 14 residues. Trimming removed 5 bases from V and 5 bases from J, with 14 bases in between. The CDR3 spells CASSRLADRDTQYF. CDR3 coding DNA: TGTGCCAGCAGTAGGTTAGCGGACCGAGATACGCAGTATTTT.

This clone was seen only a few times. The chain recombines TRBV5-1 with TRBJ2-5; the D gene is possibly TRBD1 (6 bases). Germline CDR1 is SGHRS and CDR2 is YFSETQ. Deletions cut 7 bases from V and 1 base from J, with 14 bases between. The CDR3 extends over 14 amino acids. The CDR3 bases are TGCGCCAGCGCGACAGGCAAACTCCAAGAGACCCAGTACTTC. Translating gives CASATGKLQETQYF. Full variable domain (rest looked up from reference TRBV5-1 and TRBJ2-5): KAGVTQTPRYLIKTRGQQVTLSCSPISGHRSVSWYQQTPGQGLQFLFEYFSETQRNKGNFPGRFSGRQFSNSRSEMNVSTLELGDSALYLCASATGKLQETQYFGPGTRLLVL.

The V gene is TRBV5-1, the J gene TRBJ1-4, with TRBD1 as a possible D gene (5 bases). Germline-derived CDR1 and CDR2 are SGHRS and YFSETQ. The CDR3 is 14 residues long. Trimming removed 6 bases at V and 4 bases at J, with 13 bases between. The CDR3 sequence: CASNRGQGNEKLFF. The CDR3 DNA is TGCGCCAGCAACCGTGGGCAGGGTAATGAAAAACTGTTTTTT. Drawing the rest from reference TRBV5-1 and TRBJ1-4, the complete variable domain is KAGVTQTPRYLIKTRGQQVTLSCSPISGHRSVSWYQQTPGQGLQFLFEYFSETQRNKGNFPGRFSGRQFSNSRSEMNVSTLELGDSALYLCASNRGQGNEKLFFGSGTQLSVL.

The V and J genes are TRBV7-2 and TRBJ1-5; 7 bases line up with TRBD1. With 5 bases clipped from V and 6 bases from J, the junction kept 7 bases outside the gene matches. CDR1 SGHTA and CDR2 FQGNSA come from the germline V gene. This CDR3 spans 14 amino acids. The CDR3 DNA is TGTGCCAGCAGCCCGACAGGGTTTACTCAGCCCCAGCATTTT. It translates to CASSPTGFTQPQHF.

This sequence joins TRBV5-1 and TRBJ2-1; D is unclear. In germline, CDR1 is SGHRS, CDR2 YFSETQ. The CDR3 sequence is 15 residues long. The V and J ends lost 2 bases and 2 bases respectively, with 11 bases between them. The CDR3 sequence: CASSFYVATYNEQFF. The CDR3 DNA reads TGCGCCAGCAGCTTTTACGTTGCGACCTACAATGAGCAGTTCTTC.

The chain joins TRBV27 to TRBJ2-3; 7 nucleotides align to TRBD1. The CDR3 is made up of 15 amino acids. J lost 7 bases, V lost 5 bases, and 12 bases had no gene match. The germline gives CDR1 MNHEY, CDR2 SMNVEV (reference sequence). The CDR3 reads CASSPRAGGWYTQYF. DNA for the CDR3: TGTGCCAGCAGTCCCCGGGCAGGGGGATGGTATACGCAGTATTTT.

This chain joins TRBV11-2 and TRBJ2-5; 9 bases align to TRBD1. The CDR3 covers 12 residues. Trimming cost V 10 bases and J 7 bases; bases outside gene matches: 7. Looked up from germline, CDR1 is SGHAT and CDR2 is FQNNGV. CDR3 in amino acids: CATSGQGTTQYF. The CDR3 DNA sequence: TGTGCCACTTCGGGACAGGGAACGACCCAGTACTTC.

This chain links TRBV29-1 with TRBJ1-2; no reliable D call. Trimming pared 3 bases from V and 3 bases from J, leaving 2 bases between. The CDR3 extends over 10 amino acids. The germline CDR1 and CDR2 sequences are SQVTM and ANQGSEA. CDR3 sequence: CSVDYYGYTF. The DNA of the CDR3 is TGCAGCGTTGACTACTATGGCTACACCTTC.